This TCR beta chain was retrieved from a study of blood T cell repertoires in COVID-19. Turning to the study itself: COVID-19 samples from acute and convalescent phases originated in the United States, Italy and Spain. PBMCs, B-cell-depleted T cells, or T cells provided the cDNA or gDNA that made up the material.

Authors' processing steps: Estimated nucleated cell counts came from reference gene primer amplification. The protocol was immunoSEQ multiplex PCR, while the TCRdb copy is restricted to in-frame clones and leaves out a portion. That table furnishes V, J and clone size, whereas the DNA furnished D and trimming. The repertoire includes approximately 93,000 clones, 60% to 80% of them detected once, and 13% to 15% sits in the top ten. Germline V gene sequence: CDR1 LNHDA, CDR2 SQIVND (reference sequence). The V gene end was trimmed by 8 bases and the J gene end by 2 bases; junction bases not matched to a gene: 3. The CDR3 length is 17 residues.

This receptor was obtained from a woman older than 75 with acute or convalescent COVID-19. The chain is built from TRBV19 and TRBJ2-6; the match to TRBD2 covers 16 bases. Sequenced: peripheral blood. The CDR3 spells CASGTSGGAAGANVLTF. The CDR3, as DNA: TGTGCCAGTGGGACTAGCGGGGGGGCGGCTGGGGCCAACGTCCTGACTTTC.